The 30 T cell receptor beta chains listed next were all sequenced from one sample in a study of vaccination and CD4 T cells after COVID-19. These receptors are not linked to any known antigen. With the Oncomine TCR Beta short-read assay, DNA from cultured CD4+ T cells was sequenced. MiXCR, run by TCRdb on the PCR reads, gives a single entry per CDR3 protein. The sample lists about 21,000 distinct CDR3 sequences, 46% seen once, with 13% in the top ten. Indicated time point: late sampling 161 to 241 days after vaccination in three convalescent patients. The treatment is: roughly ten-day PBMC culture with coronavirus spike peptide pools or control peptides (ViraFEST assay). The sample in question was CD4+ T cells from blood, cultured in vitro, obtained about 7 months after SARS-CoV-2 vaccination. Receptors were obtained from a human donor who had recovered from COVID-19.

The chain uses TRBV7-6 and TRBJ2-1; a weak D match, TRBD1 (6 bases). Trimming cost V 1 base and J 7 bases, with 11 bases left between them. Germline V gene sequence: CDR1 SGHVS, CDR2 FNYEAQ. The CDR3 is 14 residues long. The CDR3, as DNA: TGTGCCAGCAGCTTAGTAACAGGGAAGAATGAGCAGTTCTTC. Translation gives CASSLVTGKNEQFF.

J is TRBJ1-1 and V is TRBV7-9; D is uncertain. Germline V gene lookup returns CDR1 SEHNR and CDR2 FQNEAQ (reference sequence). Trimming left V 2 bases short and J 12 bases short, with 10 bases between. The CDR3 spans 11 residues. CDR3 DNA: TGTGCCAGCAGCTTACTGTTTTCACCTTTCTTT. Amino acid sequence: CASSLLFSPFF. Full variable domain (missing parts from reference TRBV7-9 and TRBJ1-1): DTGVSQNPRHKITKRGQNVTFRCDPISEHNRLYWYRQTLGQGPEFLTYFQNEAQLEKSRLLSDRFSAERPKGSFSTLEIQRTEQGDSAMYLCASSLLFSPFFGQGTRLTVV.

This clonotype was seen a few times. The chain links TRBV7-2 to TRBJ1-2, with 7 bases aligning to TRBD1. V dropped 1 base and J dropped 1; count of bases not matched to a gene: 3. The CDR3 length is 15 residues. CDR1 is SGHTA, CDR2 FQGNSA, per germline. This CDR3 reads CASSLEQGINYGYTF. The CDR3 coding sequence is TGTGCCAGCAGCTTAGAACAGGGGATTAACTATGGCTACACCTTC.

This sequence joins TRBV6-1 and TRBJ1-2; 7 bases align to TRBD1. The CDR3 covers 14 residues. The germline gives CDR1 MNHNS, CDR2 SASEGT. The junction had 11 bases not matched to a gene; V was cut back by 6 bases and J by 7 bases. CDR3 loop: CASSLWPGGLGYTF. The CDR3 coding sequence is TGTGCCAGCAGCCTTTGGCCAGGGGGGCTTGGCTACACCTTC.

V and J are TRBV4-2 and TRBJ2-7; 10 nucleotides match TRBD2. Trimming removed 0 bases from V and 3 bases from J; junction bases left unmatched: 5. This CDR3 region has 16 residues. Germline V gene sequence: CDR1 LGHNA, CDR2 YNFKEQ. The DNA for the CDR3 is TGTGCCAGCAGCCAAGATCTAGCGGGAGCTAACTACGAGCAGTACTTC. It encodes CASSQDLAGANYEQYF.

V is TRBV6-1 and J is TRBJ2-5; D is uncertain. Germline values: CDR1 MNHNS, CDR2 SASEGT. The V and J ends lost 6 bases and 5 bases respectively, with 7 bases between them. This CDR3 spans 11 amino acids. CDR3 sequence: CASRTVETQYF. CDR3 in DNA: TGTGCCAGCAGGACTGTGGAGACCCAGTACTTC.

The rearrangement uses TRBV4-2 and TRBJ2-7; TRBD1 agrees at 9 bases. The trim removed 1 base at V and 5 bases at J, leaving 6 bases unmatched. Germline V gene lookup returns CDR1 LGHNA and CDR2 YNFKEQ. The CDR3 spans 15 residues. In DNA, the CDR3 is TGTGCCAGCAGCCAAGGAGGACAGGGGTTCCACGAGCAGTACTTC. As protein: CASSQGGQGFHEQYF.

This chain links TRBV6-6 with TRBJ1-2; TRBD1 agrees at 7 bases. Germline CDR1 and CDR2: MNHNY and SVGAGI (reference sequence). After removal of 5 bases from V and 4 bases from J, the junction contained 4 bases not matched to a gene. The CDR3 length is 13 residues. The CDR3 region has the DNA TGTGCCAGCAGTCTCGGGACAGTCTATGGCTACACCTTC. This codes for CASSLGTVYGYTF.

The gene calls are TRBV20-1 and TRBJ1-1, with 8 bases matching TRBD1. The CDR3 length is 15 residues. Germline values: CDR1 DFQATT, CDR2 SNEGSKA (reference sequence). V shed 5 bases and J 4 bases; nucleotides not matched to a gene: 12. CDR3 coding DNA: TGCAGTGCTGTTGGTACCTTTACAGGGGGCACTGAAGCTTTCTTT. As protein: CSAVGTFTGGTEAFF.

The chain links TRBV27 to TRBJ1-2, with 7 bases that match TRBD1. The ends lost 2 bases at V and 4 bases at J; junction bases unmatched: 4. This CDR3 has 14 amino acids. CDR1 MNHEY and CDR2 SMNVEV come from the germline V gene (reference sequence). CDR3 in DNA: TGTGCCAGCAGTTTACGACAGGGTGCCTATGGCTACACCTTC. It specifies CASSLRQGAYGYTF.

The gene calls are TRBV5-4 and TRBJ1-5; no reliable D call. V was shortened by 4 bases and J by 2 bases, with 7 bases between the two germline ends. The CDR3 runs to 13 residues. Germline CDR1 is SGHNT and CDR2 is YYREEE (reference sequence). The CDR3 DNA reads TGTGCCAGCAGCCTTAGAGGCAATCAGCCCCAGCATTTT. Its translation: CASSLRGNQPQHF.

The chain recombines TRBV15 with TRBJ1-1; D not resolved. This CDR3 has 12 amino acids. Germline values: CDR1 LNHNV, CDR2 YYDKDF (reference sequence). V shed 0 bases and J shed 7 bases, with 6 bases lying between them. CDR3 DNA: TGTGCCACCAGCAGAGATAGGGATGAAGCTTTCTTT. It codes for CATSRDRDEAFF.

This clonotype was recorded once. The chain joins TRBV12-3 or TRBV12-4 to TRBJ2-5; TRBD2 might be the D (5 bases). The CDR3 loop spans 13 amino acids. V lost 6 bases and J 2 bases, leaving 10 bases between the germline ends. CDR3 sequence: CASRIRDQETQYF. DNA of the CDR3: TGTGCCAGCAGAATCCGGGATCAAGAGACCCAGTACTTC.

This sequence joins TRBV7-9 and TRBJ1-1; tentative D call: TRBD1 (5 bases). The CDR3 contains 14 residues. Deletions cut 5 bases from V and 1 base from J, with 11 bases between. Germline CDR1 and CDR2: SEHNR and FQNEAQ (reference sequence). CDR3 loop: CASSHTTGNTEAFF. CDR3 bases: TGTGCCAGCAGCCACACAACAGGGAACACTGAAGCTTTCTTT.

This chain links TRBV19 with TRBJ2-5, with D perhaps TRBD1 (6 bases). The germline gives CDR1 LNHDA, CDR2 SQIVND (reference sequence). V lost 6 bases and J lost 3, with 11 bases in between. This CDR3 contains 13 residues. CDR3 in DNA: TGTGCCAGTAGACTACAGGGAGAAGAGACCCAGTACTTC. Amino acid sequence: CASRLQGEETQYF.

This chain uses TRBV29-1 with TRBJ1-2; 7 bases are shared with TRBD1. V lost 7 bases and J lost 4; bases outside the gene matches: 12. This CDR3 region has 14 residues. The germline V gene has CDR1 SQVTM and CDR2 ANQGSEA. The CDR3 DNA reads TGCAGCGCACTAGTAGGTCAGGGGGGCTATGGCTACACCTTC. It codes for CSALVGQGGYGYTF.

The chain couples TRBV2 to TRBJ2-5; no clear D gene. V lost 6 bases to trimming and J lost 5 bases, with 10 bases between them. The germline gives CDR1 SNHLY, CDR2 FYNNEI. The CDR3 runs 12 residues. The CDR3 nucleotides are TGTGCCAGCAGGGTAGTCGGGGAGACCCAGTACTTC. It translates to CASRVVGETQYF.

V is TRBV11-2 and J is TRBJ2-7, with 8 positions matching TRBD1. CDR3 length: 15 amino acids. The junction had 7 bases not matched to a gene; V was cut back by 3 bases and J by 3 bases. Germline V gene sequence: CDR1 SGHAT, CDR2 FQNNGV. In DNA form, the CDR3 reads TGTGCCAGCAGCTTCAGGACAGGGAGATTCTACGAGCAGTACTTC. Translating it yields CASSFRTGRFYEQYF.

The V gene is TRBV20-1, the J gene TRBJ2-1, with TRBD2 identical over 12 bases. With 0 bases clipped from V and 9 bases from J, the junction kept 9 bases outside the gene matches. The germline V gene encodes CDR1 DFQATT and CDR2 SNEGSKA (reference sequence). CDR3 length: 16 amino acids. The CDR3 nucleotides are TGCAGTGCTAGAGATCCCGGACTAGCGGGACGCACTGAGCAGTTCTTC. Protein: CSARDPGLAGRTEQFF.

The CDR3, as DNA: TGTGCCAGCAGCTTAGTGTCGGCTAACACAGATACGCAGTATTTT. Translation: CASSLVSANTDTQYF. The chain has TRBV7-2 and TRBJ2-3; D is uncertain. Germline V gene sequence: CDR1 SGHTA, CDR2 FQGNSA. This CDR3 is built from 15 residues. V was cut by 1 base and J by 2 bases, with 10 bases left in between.

This clonotype was detected a few times. This chain connects TRBV29-1 to TRBJ2-7; weak D call: TRBD1 (5 bases). Germline assignment: CDR1 SQVTM and CDR2 ANQGSEA. This CDR3 has 13 amino acids. Trimming took off 0 bases at V and 1 base at J, with 7 bases between the two ends. CDR3 loop: CSVEDRESYEQYF. In DNA form, the CDR3 reads TGCAGCGTTGAAGACAGGGAATCCTACGAGCAGTACTTC.

The chain links TRBV6-1 to TRBJ1-2; tentative D call: TRBD1 (5 bases). This CDR3 has 13 amino acids. Germline V gene lookup returns CDR1 MNHNS and CDR2 SASEGT. Between the trimmed V and J ends, which lost 5 bases and 6 bases, there was a span of 13 bases. The CDR3 nucleotides are TGTGCCAGCAGTCGGACGTCAGGGAATGGCTACACCTTC. The encoded protein is CASSRTSGNGYTF.

The gene calls are TRBV27 and TRBJ2-3; TRBD2 matches 12 bases. V dropped 10 bases and J dropped 2; count of bases not matched to a gene: 7. CDR1 MNHEY and CDR2 SMNVEV come from the germline V gene (reference sequence). The CDR3 spans 15 residues. The CDR3 here is CATRRLAGDTDTQYF. CDR3 DNA sequence: TGTGCCACTAGGAGACTAGCGGGGGACACAGATACGCAGTATTTT.

In nucleotides, the CDR3 is TGTGCCAGCAGCTTAGGGCTAGCGGGGCCAAGTACGCAGTATTTT. Residues: CASSLGLAGPSTQYF. The chain couples TRBV7-2 to TRBJ2-3, with TRBD2 matching 9 bases. The CDR3 has 15 residues. Germline CDR1 SGHTA, CDR2 FQGNSA. The junction had 7 bases not matched to a gene; V was cut back by 1 base and J by 8 bases.

This sequence joins TRBV7-6 and TRBJ2-7; TRBD1 aligns across 7 bases. Germline trimming cut 5 bases from V and 0 bases from J; bases unmatched to any gene: 10. The CDR3 runs to 16 residues. Germline loops: CDR1 SGHVS, CDR2 FNYEAQ. The CDR3 DNA reads as TGTGCCAGCAGCCCAAACCGGGACAGACCCTCCTACGAGCAGTACTTC. Translation: CASSPNRDRPSYEQYF.

The V call is TRBV20-1, the J call TRBJ2-3; D assignment may be TRBD1 or TRBD2 (6 bases each). The germline V gene has CDR1 DFQATT and CDR2 SNEGSKA (reference sequence). The CDR3 runs to 18 residues. V was cut by 0 bases and J by 2 bases, with 21 bases left in between. CDR3: CSARDPGIGGSFTDTQYF. DNA for the CDR3: TGCAGTGCTAGAGATCCCGGCATCGGGGGCTCCTTCACAGATACGCAGTATTTT.

This chain links TRBV7-2 with TRBJ1-1; D unclear. Trimming shortened V by 1 base and J by 4 bases, and 10 bases separated the two germline ends. CDR3 length: 14 amino acids. In germline, CDR1 is SGHTA, CDR2 FQGNSA. The CDR3 sequence is CASSLVRDGTEAFF. CDR3 DNA sequence: TGTGCCAGCAGCTTAGTTCGGGATGGCACTGAAGCTTTCTTT.

This clonotype was detected only a few times. The chain combines TRBV6-4 with TRBJ2-5, with 7 bases identical to TRBD1. The junction had 8 bases not matched to a gene; V was cut back by 2 bases and J by 5 bases. Per germline, CDR1 MRHNA and CDR2 SNTAGT. This CDR3 is built from 15 residues. CDR3 coding DNA: TGTGCCAGCAGTGACGTCGGGTCAGGGGGTGAGACCCAGTACTTC. Encoded protein: CASSDVGSGGETQYF.

The genes are TRBV25-1 and TRBJ2-5, with TRBD1 matching 9 bases. This CDR3 comprises 15 residues. CDR1 and CDR2 from the germline V gene are MGHDK and SYGVNS. V lost 8 bases to trimming and J lost 5 bases; unmatched junction nucleotides: 12. DNA of the CDR3: TGTGCCAGCCTATTCACAGGGGGCGCAGGGGAGACCCAGTACTTC. Translated, it gives CASLFTGGAGETQYF.

This sequence joins TRBV20-1 and TRBJ1-2; 7 nucleotides align to TRBD1. CDR1 is DFQATT and CDR2 is SNEGSKA in the germline V gene (reference sequence). The CDR3 runs 14 residues. V dropped 4 bases and J dropped 5; count of bases not matched to a gene: 10. CDR3: CSATQAGGGYGYTF. CDR3 coding DNA: TGCAGTGCTACGCAAGCAGGGGGGGGATATGGCTACACCTTC.